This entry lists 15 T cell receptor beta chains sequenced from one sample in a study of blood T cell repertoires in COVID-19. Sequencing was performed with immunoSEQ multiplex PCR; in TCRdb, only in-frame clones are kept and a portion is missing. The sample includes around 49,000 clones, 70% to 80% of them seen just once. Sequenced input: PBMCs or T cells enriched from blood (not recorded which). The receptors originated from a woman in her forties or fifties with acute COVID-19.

The CDR3 region is CASGTSGGFGTDTQYF. The CDR3 DNA follows: TGTGCCAGCGGGACTAGCGGGGGTTTCGGCACAGATACGCAGTATTTT. The chain employs TRBV27 and TRBJ2-3, with 14 bases lining up with TRBD2. The CDR3 totals 16 residues. Looked up from germline, CDR1 is MNHEY and CDR2 is SMNVEV (reference sequence). Losses at the gene ends were 8 bases for V and 1 base for J; bases not matched to a gene: 5.

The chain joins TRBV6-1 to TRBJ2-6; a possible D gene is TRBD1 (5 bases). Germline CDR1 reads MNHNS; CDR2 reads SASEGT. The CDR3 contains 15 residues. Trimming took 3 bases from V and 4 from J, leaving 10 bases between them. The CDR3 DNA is TGTGCCAGCAGTGATAGGGGAACCGGGGCCAACGTCCTGACTTTC. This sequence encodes CASSDRGTGANVLTF.

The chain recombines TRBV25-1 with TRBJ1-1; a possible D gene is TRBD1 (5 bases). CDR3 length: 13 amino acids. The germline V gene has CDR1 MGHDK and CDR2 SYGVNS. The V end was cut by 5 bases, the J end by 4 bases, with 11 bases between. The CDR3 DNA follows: TGTGCCAGCAGTCCCCGGGGGGGCACTGAAGCTTTCTTT. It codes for CASSPRGGTEAFF. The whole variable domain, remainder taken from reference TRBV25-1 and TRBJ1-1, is EADIYQTPRYLVIGTGKKITLECSQTMGHDKMYWYQQDPGMELHLIHYSYGVNSTEKGDLSSESTVSRIRTEHFPLTLESARPSHTSQYLCASSPRGGTEAFFGQGTRLTVV.

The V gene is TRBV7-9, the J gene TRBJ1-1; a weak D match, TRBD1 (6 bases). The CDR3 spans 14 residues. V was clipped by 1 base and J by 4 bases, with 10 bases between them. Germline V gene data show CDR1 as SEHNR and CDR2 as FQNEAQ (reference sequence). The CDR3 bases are TGTGCCAGCAGCTTAGAAGGGGGATCCACTGAAGCTTTCTTT. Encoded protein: CASSLEGGSTEAFF.

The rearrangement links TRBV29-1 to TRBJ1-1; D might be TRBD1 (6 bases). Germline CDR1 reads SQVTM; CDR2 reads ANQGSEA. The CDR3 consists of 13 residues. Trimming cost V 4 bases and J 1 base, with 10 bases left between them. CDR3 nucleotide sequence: TGCAGCGTTGGGGTACAGGGGAACACTGAAGCTTTCTTT. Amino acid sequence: CSVGVQGNTEAFF.

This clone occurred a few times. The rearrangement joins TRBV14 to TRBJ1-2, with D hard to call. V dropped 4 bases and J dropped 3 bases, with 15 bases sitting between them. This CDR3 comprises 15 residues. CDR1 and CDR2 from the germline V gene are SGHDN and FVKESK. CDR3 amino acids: CASSPLAGFDYGYTF. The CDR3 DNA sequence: TGTGCCAGCAGCCCCCTCGCGGGGTTCGACTATGGCTACACCTTC.

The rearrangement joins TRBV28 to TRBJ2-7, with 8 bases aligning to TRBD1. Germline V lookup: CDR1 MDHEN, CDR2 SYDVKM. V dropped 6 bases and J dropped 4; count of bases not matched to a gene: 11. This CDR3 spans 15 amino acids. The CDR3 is CASSSMDRVMYEQYF. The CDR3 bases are TGTGCCAGCAGCTCTATGGACAGGGTTATGTACGAGCAGTACTTC.

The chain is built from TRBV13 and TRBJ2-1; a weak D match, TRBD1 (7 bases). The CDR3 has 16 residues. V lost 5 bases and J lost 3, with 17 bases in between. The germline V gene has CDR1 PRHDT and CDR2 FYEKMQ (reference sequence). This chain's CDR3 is CASSPTGARGYNEQFF. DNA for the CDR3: TGTGCCAGCAGCCCAACAGGGGCGCGGGGCTACAATGAGCAGTTCTTC.

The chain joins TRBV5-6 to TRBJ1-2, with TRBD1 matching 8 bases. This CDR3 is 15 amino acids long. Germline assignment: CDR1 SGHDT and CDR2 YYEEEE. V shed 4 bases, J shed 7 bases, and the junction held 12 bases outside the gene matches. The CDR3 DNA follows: TGTGCCAGCAGCGATCTAAACGGACAGGGCTCTGGCTACACCTTC. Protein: CASSDLNGQGSGYTF.

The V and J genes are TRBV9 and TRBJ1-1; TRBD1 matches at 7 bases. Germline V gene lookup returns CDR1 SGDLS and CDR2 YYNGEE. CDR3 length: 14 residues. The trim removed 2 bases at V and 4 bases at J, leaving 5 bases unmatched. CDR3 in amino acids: CASSVMTGRTEAFF. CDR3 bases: TGTGCCAGCAGCGTTATGACAGGGCGCACTGAAGCTTTCTTT.

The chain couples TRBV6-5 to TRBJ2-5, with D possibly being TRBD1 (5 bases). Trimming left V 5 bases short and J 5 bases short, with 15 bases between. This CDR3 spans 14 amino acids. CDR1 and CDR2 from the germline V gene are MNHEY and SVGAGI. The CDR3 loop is CASSRRQSQETQYF. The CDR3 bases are TGTGCCAGCAGTAGACGACAGAGTCAGGAGACCCAGTACTTC.

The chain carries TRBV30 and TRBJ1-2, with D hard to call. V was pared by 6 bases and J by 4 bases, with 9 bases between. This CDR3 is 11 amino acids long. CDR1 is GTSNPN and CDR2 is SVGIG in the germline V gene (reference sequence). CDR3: CACSGGYGYTF. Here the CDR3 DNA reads TGTGCCTGTTCTGGCGGCTATGGCTACACCTTC.

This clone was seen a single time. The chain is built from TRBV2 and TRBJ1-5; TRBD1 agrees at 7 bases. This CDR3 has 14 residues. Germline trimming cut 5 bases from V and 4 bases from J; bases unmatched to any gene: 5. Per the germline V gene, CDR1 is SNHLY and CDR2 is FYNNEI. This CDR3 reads CASSRQGRNQPQHF. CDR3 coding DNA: TGTGCCAGCAGTAGACAGGGTAGAAATCAGCCCCAGCATTTT.

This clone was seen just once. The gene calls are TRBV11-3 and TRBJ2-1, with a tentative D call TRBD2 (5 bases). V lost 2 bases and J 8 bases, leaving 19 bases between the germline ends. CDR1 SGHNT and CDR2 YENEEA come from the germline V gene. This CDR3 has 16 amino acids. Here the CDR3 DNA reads TGTGCCAGCAGCTTACGGGCTAGCCGCTTCACCGATGAGCAGTTCTTC. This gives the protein CASSLRASRFTDEQFF.

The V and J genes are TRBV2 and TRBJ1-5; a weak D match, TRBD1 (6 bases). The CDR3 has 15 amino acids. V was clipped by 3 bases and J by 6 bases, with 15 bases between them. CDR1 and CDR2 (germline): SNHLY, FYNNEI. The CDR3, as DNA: TGTGCCAGCAGTGAGCGGATGCAAGGGGGTCAGCCCCAGCATTTT. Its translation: CASSERMQGGQPQHF.